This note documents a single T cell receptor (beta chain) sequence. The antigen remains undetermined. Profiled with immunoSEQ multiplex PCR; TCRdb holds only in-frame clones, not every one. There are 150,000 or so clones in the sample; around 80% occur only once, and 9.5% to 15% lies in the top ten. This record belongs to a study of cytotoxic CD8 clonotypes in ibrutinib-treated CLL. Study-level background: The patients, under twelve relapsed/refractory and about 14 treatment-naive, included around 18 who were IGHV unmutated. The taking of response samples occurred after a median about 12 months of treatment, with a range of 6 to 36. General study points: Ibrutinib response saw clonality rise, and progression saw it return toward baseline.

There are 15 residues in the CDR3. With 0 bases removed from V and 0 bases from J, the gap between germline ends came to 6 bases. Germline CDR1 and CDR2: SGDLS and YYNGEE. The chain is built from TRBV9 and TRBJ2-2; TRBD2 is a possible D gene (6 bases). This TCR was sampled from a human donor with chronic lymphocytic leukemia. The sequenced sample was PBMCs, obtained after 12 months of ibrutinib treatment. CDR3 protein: CASSVGGTNTGELFF. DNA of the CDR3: TGTGCCAGCAGCGTAGGCGGGACGAACACCGGGGAGCTGTTTTTT.